This passage covers 23 T cell receptor beta chains from one sample sequenced in a study of shared clonotypes between healthy human individuals (TCRdb year 2020). The library was prepared using the immunoSEQ multiplex PCR assay. As stored in TCRdb, this immuneACCESS dataset retains in-frame rearrangements with V and J assigned. A fraction of the clones does not appear; measured against another copy, unresolved V genes explain less than half of the discrepancy, and the remainder lacks a known reason. Across this sample there are 1.6 million or so clones, with over 95% seen only once. Jointly, the top ten make up approximately 1% of the sample. Sequenced: naive CD4+ T cells sorted from blood. Per the publication, the cell subset or site label means: CD45RA+ positively selected. These receptors came from a man aged 25-40 years in good health.

The gene calls are TRBV2 and TRBJ2-6; TRBD1 is a possible D gene (6 bases). The CDR3 is 19 residues long. Germline V gene lookup returns CDR1 SNHLY and CDR2 FYNNEI. Trimming removed 4 bases from V and 1 base from J, with 20 bases in between. This chain's CDR3 is CASSANREGQDSGANVLTF. CDR3 bases: TGTGCCAGCAGTGCCAACAGGGAAGGTCAGGATTCTGGGGCCAACGTCCTGACTTTC.

The chain uses TRBV10-2 and TRBJ2-1; D is perhaps TRBD1 or TRBD2 (5 bases each). V was pared by 7 bases and J by 8 bases, with 12 bases between. The germline CDR1 and CDR2 sequences are WSHSY and SAAADI. The CDR3 runs to 12 residues. This chain's CDR3 is CASKSRDDEQFF. The DNA of the CDR3 is TGCGCCAGCAAGTCTCGGGACGATGAGCAGTTCTTC.

This chain uses TRBV28 with TRBJ1-1, with a tentative D call TRBD1 (5 bases). Germline loops: CDR1 MDHEN, CDR2 SYDVKM. V was clipped by 5 bases and J by 8 bases, with 15 bases between them. The CDR3 consists of 13 residues. CDR3: CASSAGLILEAFF. The CDR3, as DNA: TGTGCCAGCAGTGCAGGGCTTATTCTAGAAGCTTTCTTT.

The gene calls are TRBV6-1 and TRBJ1-4; tentative D call: TRBD1 (6 bases). Germline-derived CDR1 and CDR2 are MNHNS and SASEGT. CDR3 size: 15 residues. Deletions cut 4 bases from V and 7 bases from J, with 16 bases between. CDR3 sequence (DNA): TGTGCCAGCAGTGGCTTCAGGGGCCGGGGTGAAAAACTGTTTTTT. It yields the protein CASSGFRGRGEKLFF.

The V gene is TRBV5-1, the J gene TRBJ2-1; perhaps TRBD2 as D (5 bases). V was clipped by 4 bases and J by 0 bases, with 11 bases between them. The CDR3 contains 15 residues. Germline V gives CDR1 SGHRS, CDR2 YFSETQ. This CDR3 reads CASSRGESSYNEQFF. The CDR3 DNA is TGCGCCAGCAGCCGGGGAGAGAGCTCCTACAATGAGCAGTTCTTC.

The genes are TRBV19 and TRBJ2-7; 8 bases are shared with TRBD2. This CDR3 spans 14 amino acids. The germline V gene has CDR1 LNHDA and CDR2 SQIVND (reference sequence). V was clipped by 5 bases and J by 0 bases; unmatched bases: 3. Here the CDR3 DNA reads TGTGCCAGTAGTGTTACTAGCGGCTCCTACGAGCAGTACTTC. Translated: CASSVTSGSYEQYF.

J is TRBJ1-1 and V is TRBV7-9; D is undetermined. CDR3 length equals 14 residues. Trimming pared 7 bases from V and 5 bases from J, leaving 17 bases between. In germline, CDR1 is SEHNR, CDR2 FQNEAQ (reference sequence). The chain's CDR3 is CASIRAGLGTEAFF. Here the CDR3 DNA reads TGTGCCAGCATCAGAGCGGGATTGGGGACTGAAGCTTTCTTT. Together with reference TRBV7-9 and TRBJ1-1, the CDR3 gives the full variable domain: DTGVSQNPRHKITKRGQNVTFRCDPISEHNRLYWYRQTLGQGPEFLTYFQNEAQLEKSRLLSDRFSAERPKGSFSTLEIQRTEQGDSAMYLCASIRAGLGTEAFFGQGTRLTVV.

The CDR3 spells CASSLARFYGYTF. DNA for the CDR3: TGTGCCAGCAGCTTGGCGCGGTTCTATGGCTACACCTTC. The rearrangement links TRBV5-5 to TRBJ1-2; D is uncertain. CDR3 size: 13 residues. Germline CDR1 and CDR2: SGHKS and YYEKEE (reference sequence). The V and J ends lost 0 bases and 4 bases respectively, with 7 bases between them.

The V and J genes are TRBV7-2 and TRBJ1-1, with D tentatively TRBD1 (6 bases). Trimming removed 5 bases at V and 6 bases at J, with 16 bases between. Germline loops: CDR1 SGHTA, CDR2 FQGNSA. The CDR3 sequence is 14 residues long. The CDR3 DNA is TGTGCCAGCAGCCGATTGACAGGAGTACCTGAAGCTTTCTTT. Its translation is CASSRLTGVPEAFF.

This clone was picked up one time. The J gene is TRBJ1-2, the V gene TRBV6-5; D ambiguous. This CDR3 has 15 amino acids. V lost 0 bases to trimming and J lost 5 bases, with 13 bases between them. The germline CDR1 and CDR2 sequences are MNHEY and SVGAGI. CDR3 region: CASSYSPRGGYGYTF. CDR3 sequence (DNA): TGTGCCAGCAGTTACTCACCCCGAGGTGGGTATGGCTACACCTTC.

The V gene is TRBV5-1, the J gene TRBJ2-3, with D perhaps matching TRBD2 (6 bases). Germline CDR1 is SGHRS and CDR2 is YFSETQ. V lost 6 bases to trimming and J lost 0 bases, with 11 bases between them. The CDR3 totals 14 residues. The CDR3 nucleotides read TGCGCCAGCACCCTAGCGAAAAGCACAGATACGCAGTATTTT. Translated: CASTLAKSTDTQYF.

The chain couples TRBV5-5 to TRBJ2-1, with 7 bases fitting TRBD2. The ends lost 4 bases at V and 7 bases at J; junction bases unmatched: 17. In germline, CDR1 is SGHKS, CDR2 YYEKEE (reference sequence). The CDR3 runs 17 residues. CDR3 DNA: TGTGCCAGCAGCCAAGTGAGCATAGGCGGGAGTACAAATGAGCAGTTCTTC. Amino acids: CASSQVSIGGSTNEQFF.

This CDR3 is CASSLTGSLSLREQYF. CDR3 DNA sequence: TGTGCCAGCAGCCTAACAGGCTCCCTCTCTCTACGCGAGCAGTACTTC. The J gene is TRBJ2-7, the V gene TRBV28, with D tentatively TRBD1 (5 bases). This CDR3 is 16 amino acids long. V shed 6 bases and J shed 6 bases, with 24 bases lying between them. Germline V gene data show CDR1 as MDHEN and CDR2 as SYDVKM.

This clone was seen only once. The J gene is TRBJ2-7, the V gene TRBV2, with D perhaps matching TRBD1 or TRBD2 (5 bases each). The V end lost 3 bases, the J end lost 4 bases, and 13 bases lay between the germline ends. The CDR3 is 14 residues long. CDR1 and CDR2 (germline): SNHLY, FYNNEI. The CDR3 nucleotides are TGTGCCAGCAGTGACGGGGCGGAACTTTACGAGCAGTACTTC. Its translation is CASSDGAELYEQYF.

The rearrangement joins TRBV19 to TRBJ1-5, with D possibly being TRBD1 (5 bases). V gave up 3 bases and J gave up 5 bases, with 8 bases separating them. Per germline, CDR1 LNHDA and CDR2 SQIVND (reference sequence). This CDR3 spans 13 amino acids. The CDR3 sequence: CASSIRDDQPQHF. CDR3 coding DNA: TGTGCCAGTAGTATCAGGGACGATCAGCCCCAGCATTTT.

The chain joins TRBV30 to TRBJ2-2, with D uncertain. Germline V gene sequence: CDR1 GTSNPN, CDR2 SVGIG (reference sequence). V shed 4 bases and J shed 6 bases, with 15 bases lying between them. The CDR3 spans 14 residues. CDR3 loop: CAWTLSLGAGELFF. CDR3 bases: TGTGCCTGGACTCTAAGTCTTGGCGCCGGGGAGCTGTTTTTT.

This chain uses TRBV30 with TRBJ2-3, with D perhaps matching TRBD1 (6 bases). The CDR3 has 16 amino acids. The V end lost 3 bases, the J end lost 3 bases, and 19 bases lay between the germline ends. Per germline, CDR1 GTSNPN and CDR2 SVGIG (reference sequence). As DNA, the CDR3 is TGTGCCTGGAGCCCAGGGGAATCGCGCTCAACAGATACGCAGTATTTT. Residues: CAWSPGESRSTDTQYF.

The chain combines TRBV10-3 with TRBJ1-2; no firm D call. Germline V lookup: CDR1 ENHRY, CDR2 SYGVKD. The V end was cut by 7 bases, the J end by 5 bases, with 14 bases between. This CDR3 is 13 amino acids long. The CDR3 nucleotides read TGTGCCATCACCTCCACACTCGATTATGGCTACACCTTC. Encoded protein: CAITSTLDYGYTF.

The chain links TRBV4-1 to TRBJ2-3; no reliable D call. The ends were cut back, 3 bases at V and 10 bases at J, with 11 bases in the middle. Germline V gives CDR1 MGHRA, CDR2 YSYEKL. The CDR3 extends over 12 amino acids. In nucleotides, the CDR3 is TGCGCCAGCAGCCATGGTTCTCGAGCGCAGTATTTT. This codes for CASSHGSRAQYF.

This chain joins TRBV11-3 and TRBJ2-1, with 7 bases aligning to TRBD2. CDR1 and CDR2 from the germline V gene are SGHNT and YENEEA. CDR3 size: 14 residues. V shed 5 bases and J 5 bases; nucleotides not matched to a gene: 6. This CDR3 reads CASSPGLTHNEQFF. The CDR3 nucleotides are TGTGCCAGCAGCCCGGGACTAACCCACAATGAGCAGTTCTTC.

The chain has TRBV10-3 and TRBJ1-2, with 7 positions matching TRBD1. CDR3 length equals 13 residues. Trimming cost V 6 bases and J 6 bases; bases outside gene matches: 7. From germline, CDR1 is ENHRY and CDR2 SYGVKD. CDR3 loop: CAIRGQDVDGYTF. For the CDR3, the DNA is TGTGCCATCAGAGGACAGGATGTGGATGGCTACACCTTC.

This chain joins TRBV9 and TRBJ2-2; 9 bases align to TRBD1. The CDR3 runs to 16 residues. Germline assignment: CDR1 SGDLS and CDR2 YYNGEE. The J segment lost 5 bases and the V segment lost 0 bases, leaving 5 bases of the junction unmatched. CDR3 in amino acids: CASSVASGQGTGELFF. CDR3 DNA: TGTGCCAGCAGCGTAGCTTCGGGACAGGGAACCGGGGAGCTGTTTTTT.

The gene calls are TRBV18 and TRBJ1-1, with D uncertain. Trimming cost V 0 bases and J 4 bases, with 9 bases left between them. The CDR3 spans 14 residues. CDR1 and CDR2 (germline): KGHSH, LQKENI. CDR3 coding DNA: TGTGCCAGCTCACCACCTGGAACGGGCACTGAAGCTTTCTTT. Its translation is CASSPPGTGTEAFF. Variable domain in full (rest from reference TRBV18 and TRBJ1-1): NAGVMQNPRHLVRRRGQEARLRCSPMKGHSHVYWYRQLPEEGLKFMVYLQKENIIDESGMPKERFSAEFPKEGPSILRIQQVVRGDSAAYFCASSPPGTGTEAFFGQGTRLTVV.